This passage covers 9 T cell receptor beta chains from one sample sequenced in a study of early T cells in non-severe SARS-CoV-2 infection. In TCRdb, the 5' RACE reads were re-called with MiXCR into one record per CDR3 protein. The sample contains under 140,000 distinct CDR3 sequences, 10% to 15% of which appear only once. Specimen: whole blood, collected at baseline. The receptors shown here come from an adult who was a healthcare worker with PCR-confirmed SARS-CoV-2 infection or an uninfected control (not recorded which).

The chain uses TRBV4-2 and TRBJ2-1; 11 nucleotides agree with TRBD2. This CDR3 is built from 19 residues. Germline CDR1 reads LGHNA; CDR2 reads YNFKEQ. The J segment lost 0 bases and the V segment lost 5 bases, leaving 12 bases of the junction unmatched. The CDR3 DNA follows: TGTGCCAGCAGCTACCAATTCCCTAGCGGGAGGCACTCCTACAATGAGCAGTTCTTC. Amino acid sequence: CASSYQFPSGRHSYNEQFF.

This clonotype was seen many times. The chain combines TRBV5-5 with TRBJ1-6; D not resolved. CDR3 length: 13 residues. V dropped 3 bases and J dropped 7 bases, with 8 bases sitting between them. Looked up from germline, CDR1 is SGHKS and CDR2 is YYEKEE (reference sequence). CDR3 bases: TGTGCCAGCAGCTCCCTTTGGAATTCACCCCTCCACTTT. As protein: CASSSLWNSPLHF.

The chain has TRBV11-3 and TRBJ2-1; 8 nucleotides match TRBD2. Germline CDR1 is SGHNT and CDR2 is YENEEA. The CDR3 sequence is 15 residues long. V lost 1 base, J lost 7 bases, and 6 bases stayed unmatched. CDR3 sequence: CASSLVTSAWNEQFF. CDR3 in DNA: TGTGCCAGCAGCTTAGTGACTAGCGCGTGGAATGAGCAGTTCTTC.

This clonotype was observed a handful of times. V gene TRBV4-1 combines with J gene TRBJ2-5; 9 bases align to TRBD2. With V trimmed by 3 bases and J by 1 base, 6 bases remained unmatched. CDR3 length: 16 residues. CDR1 is MGHRA and CDR2 is YSYEKL in the germline V gene. CDR3 nucleotides: TGCGCCAGCAGCCAGGGGAGCGGGGGGTTCCAAGAGACCCAGTACTTC. Its translation is CASSQGSGGFQETQYF.

This CDR3 reads CASTMRATNEKLFF. CDR3 DNA: TGTGCCAGCACCATGAGGGCAACTAATGAAAAACTGTTTTTT. The chain carries TRBV7-9 and TRBJ1-4; D remains unclear. Per the germline V gene, CDR1 is SEHNR and CDR2 is FQNEAQ (reference sequence). The germline V and J ends were trimmed by 7 bases and 0 bases, with 9 bases remaining between them. The CDR3 contains 14 residues.

The sample holds a few counts of this clonotype. The V and J genes are TRBV20-1 and TRBJ1-6; 8 positions agree with TRBD1. V was pared by 6 bases and J by 5 bases, with 9 bases of the junction left unmatched. The CDR3 has 15 amino acids. CDR1 DFQATT and CDR2 SNEGSKA come from the germline V gene (reference sequence). The DNA for the CDR3 is TGCAGTGCCCACTTCCAGGGGGCAGATAATTCACCCCTCCACTTT. Amino acid sequence: CSAHFQGADNSPLHF.

This clonotype has a handful of counts. V gene TRBV11-2 combines with J gene TRBJ1-1; 11 bases agree with TRBD1. From germline, CDR1 is SGHAT and CDR2 FQNNGV. This CDR3 comprises 15 residues. After removal of 4 bases from V and 3 bases from J, the junction contained 4 bases not matched to a gene. CDR3 DNA: TGTGCCAGCAGCTCGGGACAGGGGGTGGACACTGAAGCTTTCTTT. It specifies CASSSGQGVDTEAFF.

The V gene is TRBV6-6, the J gene TRBJ2-3, with 7 bases fitting TRBD2. V was clipped by 2 bases and J by 0 bases; unmatched bases: 11. Germline V CDR1 and CDR2: MNHNY, SVGAGI (reference sequence). The CDR3 has 18 residues. The CDR3 protein is CASSYTASGRPSTDTQYF. CDR3 coding DNA: TGTGCCAGCAGTTACACGGCTAGCGGCCGTCCTAGCACAGATACGCAGTATTTT.

The V call is TRBV7-8, the J call TRBJ1-5; a weak D match, TRBD1 (5 bases). Looked up from germline, CDR1 is SGHVS and CDR2 is FQNEAQ. This CDR3 is built from 13 residues. Between the trimmed V and J ends, which lost 8 bases and 2 bases, there was a span of 10 bases. CDR3 sequence reads: CASGGTGNQPQHF. The CDR3 coding sequence is TGTGCCAGCGGGGGTACGGGCAATCAGCCCCAGCATTTT.